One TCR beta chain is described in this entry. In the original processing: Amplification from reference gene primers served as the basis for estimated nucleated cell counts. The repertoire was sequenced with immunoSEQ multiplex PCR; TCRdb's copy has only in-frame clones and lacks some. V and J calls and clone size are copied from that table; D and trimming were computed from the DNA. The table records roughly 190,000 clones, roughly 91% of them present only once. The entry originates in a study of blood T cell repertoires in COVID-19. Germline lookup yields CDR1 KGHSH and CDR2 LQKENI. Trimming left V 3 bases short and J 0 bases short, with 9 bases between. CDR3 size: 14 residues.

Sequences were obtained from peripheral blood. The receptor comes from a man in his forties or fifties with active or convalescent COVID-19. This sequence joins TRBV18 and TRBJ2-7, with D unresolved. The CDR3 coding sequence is TGTGCCAGCTCACCCTCAGAAATCTCCTACGAGCAGTACTTC. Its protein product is CASSPSEISYEQYF.